This T cell receptor beta chain stems from a study of shared clonotypes between healthy human individuals (dated by TCRdb to the early 2020s). At the level of the whole study: The cohort included a few men and a couple of women between 18 and 49 years of age. For each donor, CD4 naive and CD4 memory were each run on three plates, CD8 naive on two plates, and CD8 memory on one plate. To estimate repertoire size and how much clonotypes are shared between individuals, the study performed deep sequencing of blood TCR repertoires from a handful of healthy adults. Different laboratories and diverse techniques were used to prepare libraries and sequence TCR repertoires, to increase sequencing depth and limit assay-specific biases. Between about 0.85 and 9.5 billion PBMCs per donor were obtained by leukapheresis.

Based on the germline V gene, the CDR1 and CDR2 sequences are KGHSH and LQKENI. Compared with germline, V lacks 3 bases and J lacks 3 bases; bases without a gene match: 6. From the cysteine up to the phenylalanine, the CDR3 has a length of 15 residues. Solely the CDR3 DNA is kept, with 45 bases framed from the first base. Donors were healthy HIV-negative adults with no recently reported acute infections or vaccinations. All donors were Caucasian adults living in Nashville, Tennessee, USA. CD4+ T cells were enriched by magnetic negative selection, after which naive cells were positively selected on CD45RA and the negative fraction was taken as the memory subset. After blood collection by leukapheresis, PBMCs were isolated using Ficoll-Histopaque density gradient centrifugation and then cryopreserved in the vapor phase of liquid nitrogen. Analytical flow cytometry was used to check the purity and quantity of each magnetically sorted T cell population. From each sorted fraction, genomic DNA was isolated and quantified by UV absorbance on a Nanodrop 2000c.

Points the paper makes about the study in general: Rarefaction of sorted-subset datasets indicated incomplete sequencing despite the large sequencing depth. Naive subsets generally had larger estimated clonotype richness than memory subsets did. Compared with non-shared clonotypes, the clonotypes found in all four sorted-subset donors had higher generation probabilities. Because the study included a small number of donors, the genetic and exposure-history diversity represented was limited. Based on pairwise subsampling, the degree of clonotype sharing among donors was expected to be affected by sequencing depth. Roughly 5% of naive CD4, 3.5% of naive CD8, 2.3% of memory CD4, and approximately 0.4% of memory CD8 clonotypes were shared across a few donors. Only blood was sampled, and tissue TCR repertoires likely differ from those in blood.

Details on this clone: Its antigen is currently not known. It has no much larger one-base neighbor in the sample; base qualities were not kept.

Using the deep immunoSEQ assay, TCR CDR3 regions were amplified from genomic DNA by multiplex PCR. Genomic DNA extracted from each cell subset was distributed evenly over all wells of several immunoSEQ 96-well plates, and each plate served as one replicate. For sorted subsets, approximately 210 ng genomic DNA, equal to some 28,000 T cell genomes, was loaded into each replicate PCR. Purified libraries were quantified with a Qubit 3.0 fluorometer, sized on a Bioanalyzer 2100, and re-quantified with the KAPA Library Quantification kit. Each immunoSEQ 96-well plate was sequenced on its own single-read 150-cycle Illumina NextSeq 550 flow cell. The published analysis was carried out like this. The immunoSEQ output contained only junctional sequences without quality scores, so filtering could not match that applied to full-length reads. Sequences were annotated with PyIR, a Python wrapper for IgBLAST v1.9, using IMGT germline references to assign V/J genes and CDR3. Reads with weak V/J assignments (E-value above 1e-6), missing CDR3, stop codons, out-of-frame junctions, or ambiguous translated residues were removed. V3J clonotypes were defined as sequences sharing an identical inferred V gene, J gene, and CDR3 amino acid sequence. Percentage overlap between repertoires was calculated by dividing the number of shared unique clonotypes by the size of the smaller repertoire. Three approaches were used to assess repertoire richness: RTK rarefaction, the Chao1 estimator, and Recon v2.1 estimates of unobserved clonotypes. Generation probabilities for all TCRbeta clonotypes obtained by the gDNA method from a handful of donors were computed using OLGA. Imported from immuneACCESS, the table was reduced by TCRdb to in-frame sequences with V and J called. These copies leave out some clones; in studies compared against another copy, an unresolved V gene accounts for under half, and the cause of the remainder is not known. Clone size and V and J calls were adopted from that table, with D and trimming inferred from the DNA. The sample table records under 1,100,000 clones; more than 60% of these occur just once. The ten largest clones add up to over 1.3% of the sample.

This sequence originates from a young man in good health. The sequence links TRBV18 to TRBJ1-2; 8 central bases correspond to TRBD1. Sequences were obtained from memory CD4+ T cells sorted from blood. This specimen's cell subset or site label, per the study, means: CD45RA-negative fraction. The DNA reads TGTGCCAGCTCACCTGGGACAGGAGGGGACTATGGCTACACCTTC. The encoded protein is CASSPGTGGDYGYTF. Reference TRBV18 and TRBJ1-2 proteins supply the regions before and after the CDR3; the full variable domain is: NAGVMQNPRHLVRRRGQEARLRCSPMKGHSHVYWYRQLPEEGLKFMVYLQKENIIDESGMPKERFSAEFPKEGPSILRIQQVVRGDSAAYFCASSPGTGGDYGYTFGSGTRLTVV.